The rows below give T cell receptor beta chains drawn from one sample of a study of shared clonotypes between healthy human individuals. The table came from immunoSEQ multiplex PCR; TCRdb's copy has only in-frame clones and leaves some out. The repertoire holds just over 2,000,000 clones, with over 85% as singletons. Material for sequencing was naive CD4+ T cells sorted from blood. The receptors originated from a man between 18 and 35 years old in good health. CDR3s include the opening cysteine and the closing phenylalanine or tryptophan. A D gene is named only where the DNA matches it firmly. Some rows have no size entry. The others give once, few or many, or a class for an expanded clone.

j_call	v_call	clone_size	d_call	cdr3_aa	cdr3_nt
TRBJ2-4	TRBV2	once	-	CASRNPGQGGKNIQYF	TGTGCCAGCAGAAACCCTGGGCAGGGCGGCAAAAACATTCAGTACTTC
TRBJ2-2	TRBV6-6	-	-	CASSYLSGWGSGELFF	TGTGCCAGCAGTTACTTATCAGGATGGGGCTCCGGGGAGCTGTTTTTT
TRBJ1-3	TRBV9	-	-	CASGQSDSGNTIYF	TGTGCCAGCGGACAGTCAGACTCTGGAAACACCATATATTTT
TRBJ2-2	TRBV19	-	-	CASSLGARTGELFF	TGTGCCAGTAGCTTGGGGGCCCGCACCGGGGAGCTGTTTTTT
TRBJ2-1	TRBV5-1	-	TRBD1	CASSGTTPPGQGSYNEQFF	TGCGCCAGCAGCGGGACCACTCCTCCGGGACAGGGCTCCTACAATGAGCAGTTCTTC
TRBJ1-1	TRBV5-1	-	-	CASSDWGRNTEAFF	TGCGCCAGCTCAGACTGGGGACGTAACACTGAAGCTTTCTTT
TRBJ2-7	TRBV7-6	-	-	CASSLNNGKTDEQYF	TGTGCCAGCAGCTTAAATAACGGGAAAACAGACGAGCAGTACTTC
TRBJ1-6	TRBV6-1	once	TRBD1	CASRATTGNNSPLHF	TGTGCCAGCAGAGCCACGACAGGGAATAATTCACCCCTCCACTTT
TRBJ2-2	TRBV10-3	-	TRBD1	CAISSRQGANTGELFF	TGTGCCATCAGTTCACGACAGGGGGCCAACACCGGGGAGCTGTTTTTT
TRBJ2-3	TRBV4-3	-	TRBD1	CASSQATGAFKDTQYF	TGCGCCAGCAGCCAAGCCACAGGGGCGTTTAAAGATACGCAGTATTTT
TRBJ2-1	TRBV12-5	-	-	CASGAYNEQFF	TGTGCTAGTGGGGCTTACAATGAGCAGTTCTTC
TRBJ1-5	TRBV2	once	-	CASSERGNQPQHF	TGTGCCAGCAGTGAGCGGGGCAATCAGCCCCAGCATTTT
TRBJ2-3	TRBV7-6	-	-	CASTWGTSLTDTQYF	TGTGCCAGCACTTGGGGCACCAGCCTCACAGATACGCAGTATTTT
TRBJ2-1	TRBV5-1	-	TRBD1	CASSSWTGNNEQFF	TGCGCCAGCAGCTCCTGGACAGGGAACAATGAGCAGTTCTTC
TRBJ1-3	TRBV15	once	-	CATSRDIPGSVVGNTIYF	TGTGCCACCAGCAGAGATATCCCAGGGTCGGTGGTGGGAAACACCATATATTTT
TRBJ2-3	TRBV5-1	-	TRBD2	CASSWGTSGASTDTQYF	TGCGCCAGCAGCTGGGGGACTAGCGGGGCTAGCACAGATACGCAGTATTTT
TRBJ1-3	TRBV4-3	-	-	CASSQESGATIYF	TGCGCCAGCAGCCAGGAAAGCGGGGCCACCATATATTTT
TRBJ1-5	TRBV21-1	once	-	CASSCRGGGGDNQPQHF	TGTGCCAGCAGCTGCCGTGGGGGCGGGGGTGACAATCAGCCCCAGCATTTT
TRBJ2-3	TRBV6-5	few	-	CASSRTVSDTQYF	TGTGCCAGCAGTAGGACAGTTTCAGATACGCAGTATTTT
TRBJ2-5	TRBV7-2	-	TRBD2	CASSRNAGEETQYF	TGTGCCAGCAGCCGAAACGCGGGGGAAGAGACCCAGTACTTC
TRBJ1-1	TRBV27	once	-	CASLGAGATEAFF	TGTGCCAGCCTTGGGGCAGGGGCCACTGAAGCTTTCTTT
TRBJ1-3	TRBV5-4	-	-	CASSLGPSRPGNTIYF	TGTGCCAGCAGCTTGGGACCCTCGAGGCCAGGAAACACCATATATTTT
TRBJ2-3	TRBV5-6	-	-	CASSLGSDTQYF	TGTGCCAGCAGCTTGGGTTCAGATACGCAGTATTTT
TRBJ1-4	TRBV6-6	-	TRBD1	CASSLTGDEGKLFF	TGTGCCAGCAGTCTAACAGGGGACGAAGGAAAACTGTTTTTT
TRBJ1-2	TRBV28	-	-	CASSPNGGYTF	TGTGCCAGCAGTCCCAATGGAGGCTACACCTTC
TRBJ2-7	TRBV5-8	-	TRBD1	CASSLGGTGPYEQYF	TGTGCCAGCAGCTTGGGCGGGACAGGGCCTTACGAGCAGTACTTC
TRBJ1-1	TRBV18	-	-	CASSPDTLNTEAFF	TGTGCCAGCTCACCAGATACGCTGAACACTGAAGCTTTCTTT
TRBJ1-3	TRBV28	-	-	CASTEARKANGNTIYF	TGTGCCAGTACTGAGGCACGGAAGGCAAATGGAAACACCATATATTTT
TRBJ2-7	TRBV15	-	-	CATSEDTWEQYF	TGTGCCACCAGCGAGGACACTTGGGAGCAGTACTTC
TRBJ2-7	TRBV6-6	-	-	CASSYSGTSTYEQYF	TGTGCCAGCAGTTACTCGGGGACAAGCACCTACGAGCAGTACTTC
TRBJ2-3	TRBV6-6	-	-	CASSHAGTSTDTQYF	TGTGCCAGCAGCCACGCGGGTACTAGCACAGATACGCAGTATTTT
TRBJ1-5	TRBV5-8	-	-	CASSLAGAAYQPQHF	TGTGCCAGCAGCCTGGCCGGGGCCGCTTATCAGCCCCAGCATTTT
TRBJ1-5	TRBV7-2	many	-	CASSPGVTPQHF	TGTGCCAGCAGCCCCGGGGTCACGCCCCAGCATTTT
TRBJ2-5	TRBV14	-	-	CASSQDLRGQETQYF	TGTGCCAGCAGCCAAGATTTGAGGGGGCAAGAGACCCAGTACTTC
TRBJ2-3	TRBV9	-	-	CASSARGPDTQYF	TGTGCCAGCAGCGCCCGAGGTCCAGATACGCAGTATTTT
TRBJ2-5	TRBV18	-	-	CASSPPSGTQYF	TGTGCCAGCTCACCACCGTCGGGGACCCAGTACTTC
TRBJ1-1	TRBV11-2	-	TRBD1	CASNRDRGNTEAFF	TGTGCCAGCAACAGGGACAGGGGGAACACTGAAGCTTTCTTT
TRBJ1-2	TRBV5-1	-	-	CASSLTGSHGYTF	TGCGCCAGCAGCTTAACAGGGTCGCATGGCTACACCTTC
TRBJ2-2	TRBV6-1	-	-	CASSETSSNTGELFF	TGTGCCAGCAGTGAAACGAGCTCGAACACCGGGGAGCTGTTTTTT
TRBJ2-1	TRBV6-1	-	TRBD1	CASSWGQGSYNEQFF	TGTGCCAGTTCGTGGGGACAGGGATCCTACAATGAGCAGTTCTTC
TRBJ1-1	TRBV5-4	-	-	CASSLDYTEAFF	TGTGCCAGCAGCTTGGACTACACTGAAGCTTTCTTT
TRBJ1-1	TRBV30	-	-	CAADSSGAFF	TGTGCCGCGGACTCCTCGGGAGCTTTCTTT
TRBJ2-7	TRBV7-2	-	-	CASSSSGIRTDEQYF	TGTGCCAGCAGCTCGTCCGGGATAAGGACGGACGAGCAGTACTTC
TRBJ1-1	TRBV6-5	-	-	CASRAQGEAFF	TGTGCCAGCAGAGCACAGGGTGAAGCTTTCTTT
TRBJ2-5	TRBV5-6	-	TRBD1	CASSSSGTGMDMVETQYF	TGTGCCAGCAGCTCATCCGGGACAGGGATGGATATGGTGGAGACCCAGTACTTC
TRBJ1-1	TRBV30	-	-	CAWSIGGGMSEAFF	TGTGCCTGGAGTATTGGAGGGGGAATGTCGGAAGCTTTCTTT
TRBJ2-7	TRBV5-1	-	-	CASSLGAWSYEQYF	TGCGCCAGCAGCTTGGGGGCTTGGAGTTACGAGCAGTACTTC
TRBJ2-3	TRBV10-1	-	TRBD1	CASSEGQGGDTQYF	TGCGCCAGCAGTGAGGGACAGGGAGGAGATACGCAGTATTTT
TRBJ2-7	TRBV2	once	-	CASLMGATYEQYF	TGTGCCAGCCTCATGGGCGCCACCTACGAGCAGTACTTC
TRBJ2-2	TRBV29-1	-	-	CSAGQASNTGELFF	TGCAGCGCCGGACAAGCTTCGAACACCGGGGAGCTGTTTTTT
TRBJ1-1	TRBV5-8	-	-	CASSLGRAAEHTEAFF	TGTGCCAGCAGCCTGGGGAGGGCAGCCGAACACACTGAAGCTTTCTTT
TRBJ1-2	TRBV5-8	-	-	CASSLAQGSGYTF	TGTGCCAGCAGCTTGGCTCAGGGCAGTGGCTACACCTTC
TRBJ1-6	TRBV5-1	few	-	CASSRDGSSYNSPLHF	TGCGCCAGCAGCCGGGACGGGAGCTCCTATAATTCACCCCTCCACTTT
TRBJ1-6	TRBV11-3	-	-	CASSLDQDSPLHF	TGTGCCAGCAGCTTAGATCAAGATTCACCCCTCCACTTT
TRBJ2-7	TRBV7-8	-	-	CASSYRGPSSYEQYF	TGTGCCAGCAGCTACCGGGGCCCTAGCTCCTACGAGCAGTACTTC